The 25 T cell receptor beta chains presented below share a single source sample, sequenced in a study of siplizumab effects on memory and regulatory T cells. The repertoire was sequenced with immunoSEQ multiplex PCR; TCRdb's copy has only in-frame clones and lacks some. The sample has around 100,000 clones; about 91% are singletons. Sequencing was done on a sample of CD4+ T cells sorted from blood. These receptors were obtained from a human donor in good health.

The genes are TRBV30 and TRBJ1-2, with 8 nucleotides matching TRBD1. In germline, CDR1 is GTSNPN, CDR2 SVGIG (reference sequence). J was trimmed by 7 bases and V by 2 bases; bases with no gene match: 6. The CDR3 consists of 13 residues. Here the CDR3 DNA reads TGTGCCTGGAGTATCCCCAGGGGGCTTGGCTACACCTTC. Translation gives CAWSIPRGLGYTF.

This clone was picked up one time. The CDR3 spells CASSPGDGPNTEAFF. The CDR3 bases are TGTGCCAGCAGCCCCGGGGACGGCCCGAACACTGAAGCTTTCTTT. J is TRBJ1-1 and V is TRBV9, with a weak D call TRBD1 (5 bases). The CDR3 consists of 15 residues. Trimming pared 4 bases from V and 1 base from J, leaving 14 bases between. The germline V gene encodes CDR1 SGDLS and CDR2 YYNGEE.

This rearrangement joins TRBV5-6 to TRBJ2-7; 9 bases align to TRBD1. Per germline, CDR1 SGHDT and CDR2 YYEEEE. Trimming removed 4 bases from V and 3 bases from J; junction bases left unmatched: 5. The CDR3 has 14 residues. DNA for the CDR3: TGTGCCAGCAGCAGAAAGACAGGGGGCTACGAGCAGTACTTC. Encoded protein: CASSRKTGGYEQYF.

The chain joins TRBV7-2 to TRBJ1-4, with TRBD1 identical over 7 bases. Germline V CDR1 and CDR2: SGHTA, FQGNSA. V lost 5 bases to trimming and J lost 7 bases; unmatched junction nucleotides: 10. There are 15 residues in the CDR3. The CDR3 here is CASSPRQGWSEKLFF. CDR3 sequence (DNA): TGTGCCAGCAGCCCTAGACAGGGATGGAGTGAAAAACTGTTTTTT. Filled out from reference TRBV7-2 and TRBJ1-4, the complete variable domain reads GAGVSQSPSNKVTEKGKDVELRCDPISGHTALYWYRQSLGQGLEFLIYFQGNSAPDKSGLPSDRFSAERTGGSVSTLTIQRTQQEDSAVYLCASSPRQGWSEKLFFGSGTQLSVL.

The J gene is TRBJ2-7, the V gene TRBV7-9, with D possibly called TRBD1 or TRBD2 (5 bases each). The CDR3 has 15 residues. The ends were cut back, 6 bases at V and 2 bases at J, with 17 bases in the middle. Germline CDR1 is SEHNR and CDR2 is FQNEAQ (reference sequence). For the CDR3, the DNA is TGTGCCAGCAGTAGTAGAGTCGGGGCCACCTACGAGCAGTACTTC. This gives the protein CASSSRVGATYEQYF. Full variable domain (outside the CDR3, taken from reference TRBV7-9 and TRBJ2-7): DTGVSQNPRHKITKRGQNVTFRCDPISEHNRLYWYRQTLGQGPEFLTYFQNEAQLEKSRLLSDRFSAERPKGSFSTLEIQRTEQGDSAMYLCASSSRVGATYEQYFGPGTRLTVT.

The gene calls are TRBV10-2 and TRBJ2-5, with 7 bases lining up with TRBD1. Germline V gives CDR1 WSHSY, CDR2 SAAADI. The CDR3 has 14 amino acids. The V segment lost 4 bases and the J segment 2 bases; nucleotides outside the gene matches: 4. The CDR3 here is CASSVSGQQETQYF. The DNA of the CDR3 is TGCGCCAGCAGTGTCTCGGGACAGCAAGAGACCCAGTACTTC.

This chain connects TRBV7-2 to TRBJ2-2; D is unclear. CDR3 size: 15 residues. The germline CDR1 and CDR2 sequences are SGHTA and FQGNSA. V lost 5 bases, J lost 3 bases, and 13 bases lay in between. The CDR3 DNA follows: TGTGCCAGCAGCCCAGGACCGTCGGACACCGGGGAGCTGTTTTTT. Its translation is CASSPGPSDTGELFF.

This rearrangement joins TRBV6-5 to TRBJ1-2, with D unclear. Trimming shortened V by 0 bases and J by 2 bases, and 7 bases separated the two germline ends. This CDR3 comprises 14 residues. Per germline, CDR1 MNHEY and CDR2 SVGAGI. The CDR3 spells CASSYSVGNYGYTF. CDR3 sequence (DNA): TGTGCCAGCAGTTACTCCGTGGGAAACTATGGCTACACCTTC.

This clone was detected only once. The chain employs TRBV29-1 and TRBJ1-2; the D gene is possibly TRBD1 (6 bases). V was trimmed by 5 bases and J by 4 bases, leaving 20 bases between them. CDR1 SQVTM and CDR2 ANQGSEA come from the germline V gene. The CDR3 loop spans 15 amino acids. The CDR3 nucleotides are TGCAGCGTTACCCTAACGGGGGCCCTGGGCTATGGCTACACCTTC. Its translation is CSVTLTGALGYGYTF. The whole variable domain, filled in from reference TRBV29-1 and TRBJ1-2, reads SAVISQKPSRDICQRGTSLTIQCQVDSQVTMMFWYRQQPGQSLTLIATANQGSEATYESGFVIDKFPISRPNLTFSTLTVSNMSPEDSSIYLCSVTLTGALGYGYTFGSGTRLTVV.

J is TRBJ1-1 and V is TRBV18; the D is unclear. Deletions cut 7 bases from V and 0 bases from J, with 6 bases between. CDR3 length: 12 residues. Per germline, CDR1 KGHSH and CDR2 LQKENI. In DNA, the CDR3 is TGTGCCAGCTTTGACATGAACACTGAAGCTTTCTTT. This translates into CASFDMNTEAFF. Together with reference TRBV18 and TRBJ1-1, the CDR3 gives the full variable domain: NAGVMQNPRHLVRRRGQEARLRCSPMKGHSHVYWYRQLPEEGLKFMVYLQKENIIDESGMPKERFSAEFPKEGPSILRIQQVVRGDSAAYFCASFDMNTEAFFGQGTRLTVV.

This clone occurred once. V is TRBV7-8 and J is TRBJ2-7, with D possibly matching TRBD1 (6 bases). In germline, CDR1 is SGHVS, CDR2 FQNEAQ. The ends were cut back, 5 bases at V and 3 bases at J, with 23 bases in the middle. This CDR3 contains 17 residues. The CDR3 spells CASSPNTGFASNYEQYF. The CDR3 DNA reads TGTGCCAGCAGCCCGAATACAGGGTTCGCCTCCAACTACGAGCAGTACTTC.

The chain couples TRBV6-5 to TRBJ2-4; D not resolved. V dropped 6 bases and J dropped 3 bases, with 15 bases sitting between them. The CDR3 is made up of 15 amino acids. CDR1 and CDR2 (germline): MNHEY, SVGAGI. The CDR3 sequence is CASRTGQANKNIQYF. DNA for the CDR3: TGTGCCAGCAGAACTGGGCAGGCAAACAAAAACATTCAGTACTTC.

V is TRBV19 and J is TRBJ2-1, with D unclear. V was trimmed by 6 bases and J by 11 bases, leaving 11 bases between them. Germline CDR1 and CDR2: LNHDA and SQIVND (reference sequence). The CDR3 has 11 amino acids. CDR3 sequence reads: CASSQTVKQFF. The CDR3 coding sequence is TGTGCCAGTAGCCAAACAGTAAAGCAGTTCTTC. The complete variable domain, with remaining parts taken from reference TRBV19 and TRBJ2-1, reads DGGITQSPKYLFRKEGQNVTLSCEQNLNHDAMYWYRQDPGQGLRLIYYSQIVNDFQKGDIAEGYSVSREKKESFPLTVTSAQKNPTAFYLCASSQTVKQFFGPGTRLTVL.

V usage is TRBV18 and J usage is TRBJ2-3; D not certain. Between the trimmed V and J ends, which lost 6 bases and 6 bases, there was a span of 13 bases. The CDR3 contains 13 residues. Germline V gene sequence: CDR1 KGHSH, CDR2 LQKENI. Here the CDR3 reads CASSPLLGDTQYF. In nucleotides, the CDR3 is TGTGCCAGCTCGCCGCTTCTAGGGGATACGCAGTATTTT.

This sequence joins TRBV30 and TRBJ2-5; 8 bases map to TRBD1. This CDR3 comprises 13 residues. V was pared by 5 bases and J by 5 bases, with 7 bases of the junction left unmatched. Germline loops: CDR1 GTSNPN, CDR2 SVGIG (reference sequence). CDR3 region: CAWCRGLGETQYF. For the CDR3, the DNA is TGTGCCTGGTGCAGGGGGCTAGGGGAGACCCAGTACTTC.

The chain recombines TRBV30 with TRBJ2-3; the D call may be TRBD1 or TRBD2 (5 bases each). The CDR3 is 13 residues long. Germline lookup yields CDR1 GTSNPN and CDR2 SVGIG (reference sequence). V gave up 4 bases and J gave up 5 bases, with 13 bases separating them. The CDR3 loop reads CAWKRSGLDTQYF. DNA for the CDR3: TGTGCCTGGAAAAGGTCGGGGCTAGATACGCAGTATTTT.

The rearrangement links TRBV18 to TRBJ1-1, with 8 bases identical to TRBD1. V dropped 1 base and J dropped 5; count of bases not matched to a gene: 9. CDR1 and CDR2 from the germline V gene are KGHSH and LQKENI. The CDR3 is 16 residues long. CDR3 nucleotide sequence: TGTGCCAGCTCACCACGAAAACAGGGGGAAGGGACTGAAGCTTTCTTT. Amino acids: CASSPRKQGEGTEAFF.

V is TRBV7-9 and J is TRBJ2-1, with D possibly being TRBD2 (5 bases). Germline-derived CDR1 and CDR2 are SEHNR and FQNEAQ (reference sequence). Trimming cost V 2 bases and J 2 bases, with 7 bases left between them. The CDR3 totals 14 residues. The CDR3 nucleotides are TGTGCCAGCAGCTTAACGGGGACCTACAATGAGCAGTTCTTC. Translating it yields CASSLTGTYNEQFF.

The chain couples TRBV29-1 to TRBJ2-5, with 12 bases lining up with TRBD1. This CDR3 spans 13 amino acids. The trim removed 7 bases at V and 1 base at J, leaving 1 base unmatched. Germline V lookup: CDR1 SQVTM, CDR2 ANQGSEA. The CDR3 region has the DNA TGCAGCGGGGACAGGGGGCCCCAAGAGACCCAGTACTTC. It codes for CSGDRGPQETQYF.

CDR3 sequence reads: CATSDQTNTEAFF. The CDR3 DNA follows: TGTGCCACCAGCGATCAGACTAACACTGAAGCTTTCTTT. V usage is TRBV15 and J usage is TRBJ1-1; no reliable D call. Germline CDR1 and CDR2: LNHNV and YYDKDF (reference sequence). The CDR3 consists of 13 residues. The germline V and J ends were trimmed by 5 bases and 2 bases, with 9 bases remaining between them.

The chain carries TRBV28 and TRBJ1-5, with D unresolved. V shed 3 bases and J shed 0 bases, with 6 bases lying between them. Germline V gene data show CDR1 as MDHEN and CDR2 as SYDVKM. CDR3 size: 14 residues. CDR3: CASSFRYSNQPQHF. The CDR3 DNA reads TGTGCCAGCAGTTTTAGGTATAGCAATCAGCCCCAGCATTTT.

This clone was seen more than once but under ten times. The V and J genes are TRBV21-1 and TRBJ2-7; TRBD1, the table's D call, was not compared with the DNA. TRBV21-1 is recorded as a pseudogene. This CDR3 contains 15 residues. CDR3: CASSKARTGVGEQYF. DNA for the CDR3: TGTGCCAGCAGCAAAGCTCGGACAGGGGTTGGCGAGCAGTACTTC.

The J gene is TRBJ1-2, the V gene TRBV7-2, with 8 bases fitting TRBD1. J was trimmed by 5 bases and V by 5 bases; bases with no gene match: 10. The V gene's germline CDR1 is SGHTA and CDR2 FQGNSA. The CDR3 has 15 amino acids. CDR3 sequence: CASSPRTGWDYGYTF. In DNA form, the CDR3 reads TGTGCCAGCAGCCCTCGGACAGGGTGGGATTATGGCTACACCTTC.

The chain has TRBV10-3 and TRBJ2-7; D call uncertain. V was trimmed by 3 bases and J by 6 bases, leaving 12 bases between them. Looked up from germline, CDR1 is ENHRY and CDR2 is SYGVKD. The CDR3 contains 13 residues. The CDR3 protein is CAISDGRGVEQYF. CDR3 coding DNA: TGTGCCATCAGTGACGGACGAGGCGTCGAGCAGTACTTC.

This clone was seen only once. The chain combines TRBV9 with TRBJ1-1, with no clear D. Germline V lookup: CDR1 SGDLS, CDR2 YYNGEE. The CDR3 runs to 14 residues. V was cut by 1 base and J by 0 bases, with 7 bases left in between. In DNA form, the CDR3 reads TGTGCCAGCAGCGTAACTTGGGTGAACACTGAAGCTTTCTTT. Amino acid sequence: CASSVTWVNTEAFF.